The 23 T cell receptor beta chains listed next were all sequenced from one sample in a study of ipilimumab plus nivolumab after autologous stem cell transplantation. The protocol was immunoSEQ multiplex PCR, while the TCRdb copy is restricted to in-frame clones and leaves out a portion. Among around 13,000 clones listed, roughly 72% were seen once. Sequences were derived from PBMCs, sampled in a trial of ipilimumab plus nivolumab as post-transplant consolidation. Receptors originate from a male donor with diffuse large B-cell lymphoma.

V and J are TRBV4-1 and TRBJ1-2; no firm D call. V shed 0 bases and J shed 7 bases, with 9 bases lying between them. This CDR3 has 13 residues. Germline CDR1 is MGHRA and CDR2 is YSYEKL. The CDR3 nucleotides read TGCGCCAGCAGCCAAGAAATATGGGTTGGCTACACCTTC. Residues: CASSQEIWVGYTF.

The table lists this clone with a count of one. This chain uses TRBV5-1 with TRBJ2-1; TRBD2 matches 16 bases. V shed 6 bases and J 4 bases; nucleotides not matched to a gene: 10. The CDR3 has 18 residues. Germline CDR1 is SGHRS and CDR2 is YFSETQ. CDR3 protein: CASKSGTSGGAVYNEQFF. Written as DNA, the CDR3 is TGCGCCAGCAAATCCGGGACTAGCGGGGGGGCCGTTTACAATGAGCAGTTCTTC.

In its sample, this clone was seen once. The chain recombines TRBV19 with TRBJ2-1; 11 positions agree with TRBD2. CDR3 size: 16 residues. The junction had 6 bases not matched to a gene; V was cut back by 6 bases and J by 2 bases. CDR1 LNHDA and CDR2 SQIVND come from the germline V gene (reference sequence). The CDR3 reads CASRTLAGVTYNEQFF. CDR3 nucleotide sequence: TGTGCCAGTAGAACACTAGCGGGAGTTACCTACAATGAGCAGTTCTTC.

The chain has TRBV19 and TRBJ2-7; D uncertain. V lost 6 bases and J 5 bases, leaving 8 bases between the germline ends. CDR1 and CDR2 from the germline V gene are LNHDA and SQIVND (reference sequence). The CDR3 is 11 amino acids. This CDR3 reads CASSFLHEQYF. In DNA, the CDR3 is TGTGCCAGTAGCTTCCTCCACGAGCAGTACTTC.

This clone occurred once. The V and J genes are TRBV11-3 and TRBJ2-1, with 8 bases fitting TRBD2. V was clipped by 5 bases and J by 6 bases; unmatched bases: 12. The CDR3 covers 16 residues. CDR1 and CDR2 (germline): SGHNT, YENEEA. The CDR3 is CASSLTTGGWVNEQFF. The CDR3 DNA is TGTGCCAGCAGCCTAACGACGGGAGGGTGGGTCAATGAGCAGTTCTTC.

This clone appeared a few times. The junction and the germline gene differ at one end; a read error may be behind it. The chain couples TRBV7-7 to TRBJ1-5; D uncertain. Germline V CDR1 and CDR2: SSHAT, FNYEAQ (reference sequence). The CDR3 loop spans 13 amino acids. Here the CDR3 DNA reads TGTGCTAGCAGCTTAGGGCGTAATCAGCCCCAGCATTTT. Translating gives CASSLGRNQPQHF.

V and J are TRBV9 and TRBJ2-1, with D possibly called TRBD1 or TRBD2 (6 bases each). The germline V gene encodes CDR1 SGDLS and CDR2 YYNGEE. The ends were cut back, 3 bases at V and 4 bases at J, with 17 bases in the middle. The CDR3 totals 16 residues. CDR3 coding DNA: TGTGCCAGCAGCGCGGGGGCGGGTAGCGAGTACAATGAGCAGTTCTTC. Translation gives CASSAGAGSEYNEQFF.

The chain employs TRBV2 and TRBJ2-1; D is unclear. CDR1 and CDR2 from the germline V gene are SNHLY and FYNNEI. The CDR3 is 14 residues long. V was pared by 6 bases and J by 9 bases, with 18 bases between. The CDR3 DNA follows: TGTGCCAGCAGGACGGGCCCACGGTCTGTTGAGCAGTTCTTC. It translates to CASRTGPRSVEQFF.

About this clone: The junction shows a germline mismatch at one end, possibly a read error. The same CDR3 arises from other DNA sequences in this sample as well. This chain connects TRBV7-6 to TRBJ1-1; no clear D gene. There are 15 residues in the CDR3. Germline V gene data show CDR1 as SGHVS and CDR2 as FNYEAQ. CDR3 in amino acids: CASSLASGGNTEAFF. The CDR3 nucleotides read TGTGCCAGCAGCTTAGCGTCGGGAGGGAACACTGAAGCCTTCTTT.

This clone occurred once. The rearrangement joins TRBV5-6 to TRBJ2-3; no clear D gene. The CDR3 covers 16 residues. Germline V CDR1 and CDR2: SGHDT, YYEEEE. The germline V and J ends were trimmed by 2 bases and 0 bases, with 13 bases remaining between them. CDR3 residues: CASSFSPASSTDTQYF. The CDR3 DNA follows: TGTGCCAGCAGCTTCTCTCCAGCCTCAAGCACAGATACGCAGTATTTT.

The V gene is TRBV9, the J gene TRBJ2-3; D is undetermined. This CDR3 contains 12 residues. Between the trimmed V and J ends, which lost 1 base and 10 bases, there was a span of 10 bases. CDR1 SGDLS and CDR2 YYNGEE come from the germline V gene. CDR3 sequence reads: CASSVYDGSQYF. The CDR3 DNA reads as TGTGCCAGCAGCGTATACGACGGATCGCAGTATTTT.

With respect to this clone: The limits of the CDR3 on the DNA are not certain, so only TCRdb's listed CDR3 is given. The chain combines TRBV5-4 with TRBJ1-1; the table assigns TRBD1, which was not confirmed against the DNA. Germline V gene lookup returns CDR1 SGHNT and CDR2 YYREEE (reference sequence). The CDR3 is 13 amino acids in total, end residues counted. The CDR3: CASSLVGPGISFF.

This sequence joins TRBV1 and TRBJ2-5; the D call in the table, TRBD2, was not verified against the DNA. TRBV1 is listed as a pseudogene. The CDR3 sequence is 16 residues long. The CDR3 sequence: CTSSQPTGVVQETQYF. CDR3 nucleotides: TGCACCAGCAGCCAACCGACGGGGGTAGTCCAAGAAACCCAGTACTTC.

The chain links TRBV27 to TRBJ2-5; a possible D gene is TRBD2 (6 bases). The CDR3 contains 15 residues. The V and J ends lost 2 bases and 4 bases respectively, with 14 bases between them. From germline, CDR1 is MNHEY and CDR2 SMNVEV (reference sequence). Here the CDR3 reads CASSLTLGGRETQYF. CDR3 nucleotide sequence: TGTGCCAGCAGTTTAACCTTGGGGGGTCGAGAGACCCAGTACTTC.

In its sample, this clone was seen a few times. This chain joins TRBV5-1 and TRBJ2-5; 7 bases match TRBD2. The germline gives CDR1 SGHRS, CDR2 YFSETQ. Trimming cost V 1 base and J 5 bases; bases outside gene matches: 5. The CDR3 contains 14 residues. The DNA for the CDR3 is TGCGCCAGCAGCTTGAGCGGGACCGGCGAGACCCAGTACTTC. It codes for CASSLSGTGETQYF.

This clone is labeled medium-sized. V is TRBV11-3 and J is TRBJ2-7; 9 nucleotides align to TRBD1. CDR1 and CDR2 (germline): SGHNT, YENEEA. V gave up 4 bases and J gave up 5 bases; unmatched junction bases: 6. The CDR3 runs 14 residues. The CDR3 is CASSSPGQGDEQYF. The CDR3 nucleotides are TGTGCCAGCAGCTCTCCGGGACAGGGTGACGAGCAGTACTTC.

The J gene is TRBJ2-7, the V gene TRBV7-8; no firm D call. V was cut by 2 bases and J by 7 bases, with 12 bases left in between. This CDR3 spans 13 amino acids. CDR1 is SGHVS and CDR2 is FQNEAQ in the germline V gene. CDR3 amino acids: CASSLQAQREQYF. Here the CDR3 DNA reads TGTGCCAGCAGCTTACAGGCCCAGAGGGAGCAGTACTTC.

This clone was detected a few times. The chain carries TRBV19 and TRBJ2-6; no clear D. Trimming stripped 5 bases from V and 11 bases from J, with 7 bases between. CDR3 length equals 11 residues. CDR1 and CDR2 from the germline V gene are LNHDA and SQIVND (reference sequence). CDR3 sequence (DNA): TGTGCCAGTAGTTTGGGGTACGTCCTGACTTTC. The encoded protein is CASSLGYVLTF.

The chain joins TRBV7-2 to TRBJ2-2, with TRBD1 as a possible D gene (6 bases). This CDR3 region has 13 residues. Germline lookup yields CDR1 SGHTA and CDR2 FQGNSA. V lost 5 bases, J lost 6 bases, and 10 bases lay in between. CDR3 loop: CASSPQGAGELFF. The CDR3 nucleotides read TGTGCCAGCAGCCCACAGGGCGCCGGGGAGCTGTTTTTT.

The chain links TRBV10-3 to TRBJ2-3; 8 positions agree with TRBD2. V shed 3 bases and J 6 bases; nucleotides not matched to a gene: 2. Germline-derived CDR1 and CDR2 are ENHRY and SYGVKD. The CDR3 loop spans 13 amino acids. CDR3 protein: CAISDGLADTQYF. Here the CDR3 DNA reads TGTGCCATCAGTGATGGACTAGCCGATACGCAGTATTTT.

The rearrangement uses TRBV6-5 and TRBJ1-2; D gene unclear. Germline assignment: CDR1 MNHEY and CDR2 SVGAGI. Trimming took off 2 bases at V and 3 bases at J, with 10 bases between the two ends. This CDR3 is 14 amino acids long. CDR3 region: CASSYVAAYYGYTF. The CDR3 nucleotides read TGTGCCAGCAGTTACGTGGCAGCGTACTATGGCTACACCTTC.

There are a few counts of this clone. The chain combines TRBV13 with TRBJ1-1; no clear D. Germline loops: CDR1 PRHDT, CDR2 FYEKMQ (reference sequence). Trimming took 2 bases from V and 2 from J, leaving 9 bases between them. The CDR3 totals 14 residues. CDR3 in amino acids: CASSLRDINTEAFF. For the CDR3, the DNA is TGTGCCAGCAGCTTAAGGGATATCAACACTGAAGCTTTCTTT.

This chain connects TRBV19 to TRBJ1-6; 8 bases are a match to TRBD1. The V gene's germline CDR1 is LNHDA and CDR2 SQIVND (reference sequence). The CDR3 has 17 residues. After removal of 4 bases from V and 0 bases from J, the junction contained 5 bases not matched to a gene. The DNA for the CDR3 is TGTGCCAGTAGTACCCGACAGGGGAGCTCCTATAATTCACCCCTCCACTTT. It encodes CASSTRQGSSYNSPLHF.